This TCR beta chain was identified in a study of cytomegalovirus exposure and HLA in healthy donors. The germline V gene encodes CDR1 SGHNT and CDR2 YENEEA. V lost 2 bases and J 3 bases, leaving 14 bases between the germline ends. This CDR3 has 15 amino acids. Primers included in the PCR were 60 Vbeta and 13 Jbeta primers. Assay used: immunoSEQ multiplex PCR; TCRdb lists only in-frame clones, some missing. The sample holds roughly 100,000 clones, about 71% seen once. The sequenced material came from PBMCs. The clonotype was recovered from a woman in her forties or fifties in good health and CMV-seronegative. V usage is TRBV11-3 and J usage is TRBJ2-7, with TRBD2 as a possible D gene (5 bases). The CDR3, as DNA: TGTGCCAGCAGCTTATTACCGGGAAATGGCTACGAGCAGTACTTC. Translation gives CASSLLPGNGYEQYF.